This T cell receptor (beta chain) appears in the sequencing data of a study of CD8 T cells in ankylosing spondylitis. With regard to this clonotype: Its antigen is undetermined.

TCRdb independently ran MiXCR on the 5' RACE reads; one entry per CDR3 protein. The sample holds fewer than 500,000 distinct CDR3 sequences, about 22% seen once. Study-wide points: Clones linked to disease were reported to show significant enrichment in matched ankylosing spondylitis synovial fluid. Several highly homologous variants formed a TCR beta motif that appeared characteristic of ankylosing spondylitis blood. There were earlier reports of some motif variants in reactive arthritis synovial fluid and blood.

The CDR3 is 15 residues long. Trimming pared 3 bases from V and 1 base from J, leaving 13 bases between. The germline V gene encodes CDR1 MGHDK and CDR2 SYGVNS. This TCR was sampled from a male donor with ankylosing spondylitis. The chain recombines TRBV25-1 with TRBJ2-7; TRBD1 is a possible D gene (5 bases). The sample taken for sequencing was blood, either unsorted or a sorted T cell fraction (not recorded which). The CDR3 region is CASSDLSDISYEQYF. The CDR3 coding sequence is TGTGCCAGCAGTGATCTCTCGGACATATCCTACGAGCAGTACTTC.